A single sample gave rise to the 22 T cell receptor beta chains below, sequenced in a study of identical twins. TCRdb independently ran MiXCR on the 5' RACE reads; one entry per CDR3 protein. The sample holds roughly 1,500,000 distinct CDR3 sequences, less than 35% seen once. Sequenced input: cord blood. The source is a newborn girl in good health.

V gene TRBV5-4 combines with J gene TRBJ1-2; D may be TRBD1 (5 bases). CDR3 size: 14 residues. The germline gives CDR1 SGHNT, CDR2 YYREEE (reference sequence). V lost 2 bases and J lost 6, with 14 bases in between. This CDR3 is CASSFGGYPNGYTF. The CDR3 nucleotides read TGTGCCAGCAGCTTTGGGGGGTACCCCAATGGCTACACCTTC.

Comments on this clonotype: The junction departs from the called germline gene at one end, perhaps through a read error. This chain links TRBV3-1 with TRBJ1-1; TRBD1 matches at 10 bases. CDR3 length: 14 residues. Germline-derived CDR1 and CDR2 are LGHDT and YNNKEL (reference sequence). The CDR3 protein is CASNQGQGGTEAFF. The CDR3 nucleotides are TGTGCCAGCAACCAAGGACAGGGGGGCACTGAAGCTTTCTTT.

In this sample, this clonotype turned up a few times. The CDR3 sequence: CASSQALTGKGNTEAFF. CDR3 DNA: TGTGCCAGCAGCCAAGCTCTGACAGGTAAGGGGAACACTGAAGCTTTCTTT. The chain is built from TRBV3-1 and TRBJ1-1; perhaps TRBD1 as D (6 bases). V lost 1 base to trimming and J lost 1 base, with 16 bases between them. There are 17 residues in the CDR3. From germline, CDR1 is LGHDT and CDR2 YNNKEL (reference sequence).

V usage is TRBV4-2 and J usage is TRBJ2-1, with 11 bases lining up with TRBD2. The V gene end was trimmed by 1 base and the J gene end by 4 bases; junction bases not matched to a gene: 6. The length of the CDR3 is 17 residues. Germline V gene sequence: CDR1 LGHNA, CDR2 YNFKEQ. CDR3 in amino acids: CASSQGLAGRVYNEQFF. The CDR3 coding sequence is TGTGCCAGCAGCCAAGGACTAGCGGGAAGGGTTTACAATGAGCAGTTCTTC.

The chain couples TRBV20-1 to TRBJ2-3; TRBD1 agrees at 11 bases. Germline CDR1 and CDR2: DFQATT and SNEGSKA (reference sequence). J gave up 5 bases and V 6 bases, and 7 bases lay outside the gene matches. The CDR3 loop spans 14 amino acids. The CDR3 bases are TGCAGTGCCCAGGACAGGGGGCGTGGAGATACGCAGTATTTT. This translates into CSAQDRGRGDTQYF.

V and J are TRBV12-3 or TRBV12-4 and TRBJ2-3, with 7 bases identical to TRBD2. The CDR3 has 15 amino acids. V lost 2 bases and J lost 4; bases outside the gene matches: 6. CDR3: CASSLMAGVSDTQYF. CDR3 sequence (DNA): TGTGCCAGCAGTTTAATGGCGGGAGTTTCAGATACGCAGTATTTT.

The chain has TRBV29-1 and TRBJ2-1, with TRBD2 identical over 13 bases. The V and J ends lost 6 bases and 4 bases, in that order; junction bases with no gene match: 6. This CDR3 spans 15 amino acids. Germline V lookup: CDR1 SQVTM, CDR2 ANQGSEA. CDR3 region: CSVRTSGRAYNEQFF. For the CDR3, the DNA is TGCAGCGTCCGGACTAGCGGGAGAGCTTACAATGAGCAGTTCTTC.

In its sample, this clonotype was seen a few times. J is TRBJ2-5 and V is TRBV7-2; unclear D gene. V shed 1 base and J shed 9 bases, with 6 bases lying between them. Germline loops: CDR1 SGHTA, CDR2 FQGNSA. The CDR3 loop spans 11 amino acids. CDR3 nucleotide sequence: TGTGCCAGCAGCTTAGGGTTGCCCCAGTACTTC. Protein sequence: CASSLGLPQYF.

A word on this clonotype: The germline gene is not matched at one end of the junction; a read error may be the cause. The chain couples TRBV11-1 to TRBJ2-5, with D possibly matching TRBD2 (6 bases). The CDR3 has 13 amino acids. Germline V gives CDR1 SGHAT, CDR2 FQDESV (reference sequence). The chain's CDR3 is CARSRDFQETQYF. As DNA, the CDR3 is TGTGCCCGCAGTCGGGACTTCCAAGAGACCCAGTACTTC.

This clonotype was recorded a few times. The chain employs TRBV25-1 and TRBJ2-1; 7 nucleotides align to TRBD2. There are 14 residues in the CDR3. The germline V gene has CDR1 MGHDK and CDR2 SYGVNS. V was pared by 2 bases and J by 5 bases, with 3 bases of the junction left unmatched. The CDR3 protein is CASSEELAHNEQFF. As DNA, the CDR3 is TGTGCCAGCAGTGAAGAACTAGCGCACAATGAGCAGTTCTTC.

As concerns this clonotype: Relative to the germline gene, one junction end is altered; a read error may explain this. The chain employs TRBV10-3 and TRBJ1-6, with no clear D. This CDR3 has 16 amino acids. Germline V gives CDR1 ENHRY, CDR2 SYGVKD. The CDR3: CAISESNGLYNPPLHF. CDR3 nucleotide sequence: TGTGCCATCAGTGAGTCGAATGGACTCTATAATCCACCCCTCCACTTT.

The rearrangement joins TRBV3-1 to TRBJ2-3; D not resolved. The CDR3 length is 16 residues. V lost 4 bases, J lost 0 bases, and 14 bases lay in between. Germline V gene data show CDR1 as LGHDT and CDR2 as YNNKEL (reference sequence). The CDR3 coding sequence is TGTGCCAGCAGCCGGAACTCGGGTCATAGCACAGATACGCAGTATTTT. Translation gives CASSRNSGHSTDTQYF.

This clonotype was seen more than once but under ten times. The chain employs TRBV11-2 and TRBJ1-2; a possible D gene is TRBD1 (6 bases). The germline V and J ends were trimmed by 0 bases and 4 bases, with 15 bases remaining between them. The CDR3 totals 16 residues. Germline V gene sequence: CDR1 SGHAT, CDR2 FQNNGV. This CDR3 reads CASSLETGAVPYGYTF. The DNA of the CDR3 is TGTGCCAGCAGCTTAGAAACGGGGGCGGTCCCCTATGGCTACACCTTC.

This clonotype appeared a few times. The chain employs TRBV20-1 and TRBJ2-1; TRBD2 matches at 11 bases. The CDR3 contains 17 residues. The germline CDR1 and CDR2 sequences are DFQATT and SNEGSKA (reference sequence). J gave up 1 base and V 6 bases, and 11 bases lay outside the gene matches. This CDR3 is CSALTSGSLGSYNEQFF. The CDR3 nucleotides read TGCAGTGCCCTTACTAGCGGGAGTCTCGGGTCCTACAATGAGCAGTTCTTC.

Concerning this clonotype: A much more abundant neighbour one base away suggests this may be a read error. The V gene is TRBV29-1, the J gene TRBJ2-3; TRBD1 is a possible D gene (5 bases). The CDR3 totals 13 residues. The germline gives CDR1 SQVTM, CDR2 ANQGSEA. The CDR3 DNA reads TGCAGCGGAATGCGAACGGCCACAGGTACGCAGTATTTT. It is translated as CSGMRTATGTQYF.

For the CDR3, the DNA is TGCAGTGCTACCAAGGGGGCGCCGGGAAACACCATATATTTT. It encodes CSATKGAPGNTIYF. This rearrangement joins TRBV20-1 to TRBJ1-3, with TRBD1 matching over 7 bases. V was pared by 4 bases and J by 4 bases, with 7 bases of the junction left unmatched. CDR3 size: 14 residues. The germline V gene has CDR1 DFQATT and CDR2 SNEGSKA (reference sequence).

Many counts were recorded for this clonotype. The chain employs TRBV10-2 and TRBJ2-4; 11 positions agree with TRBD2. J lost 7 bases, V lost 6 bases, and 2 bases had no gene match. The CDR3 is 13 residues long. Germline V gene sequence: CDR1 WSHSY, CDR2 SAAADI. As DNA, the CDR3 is TGCGCCAGCAGGACTAGCGGGGAGAACATTCAGTACTTC. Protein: CASRTSGENIQYF.

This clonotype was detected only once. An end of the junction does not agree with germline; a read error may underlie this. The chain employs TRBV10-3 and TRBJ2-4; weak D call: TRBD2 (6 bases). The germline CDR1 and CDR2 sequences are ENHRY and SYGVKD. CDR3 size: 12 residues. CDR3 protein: CTIGRAKNIQYF. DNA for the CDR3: TGTACCATCGGGAGAGCCAAAAACATTCAGTACTTC.

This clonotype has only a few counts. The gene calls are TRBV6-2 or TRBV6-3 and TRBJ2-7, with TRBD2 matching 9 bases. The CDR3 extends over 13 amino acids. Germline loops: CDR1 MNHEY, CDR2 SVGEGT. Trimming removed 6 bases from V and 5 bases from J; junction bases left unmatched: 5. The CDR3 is CASRISGSDEQYF. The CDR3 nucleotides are TGTGCCAGCAGAATTAGCGGGAGCGACGAGCAGTACTTC.

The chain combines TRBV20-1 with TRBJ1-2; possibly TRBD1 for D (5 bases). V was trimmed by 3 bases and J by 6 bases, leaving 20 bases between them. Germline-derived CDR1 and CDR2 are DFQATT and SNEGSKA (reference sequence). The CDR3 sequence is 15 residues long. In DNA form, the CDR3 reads TGCAGTGCTAGTGCACAGACTGGAGGGACCCATGGCTACACCTTC. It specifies CSASAQTGGTHGYTF.

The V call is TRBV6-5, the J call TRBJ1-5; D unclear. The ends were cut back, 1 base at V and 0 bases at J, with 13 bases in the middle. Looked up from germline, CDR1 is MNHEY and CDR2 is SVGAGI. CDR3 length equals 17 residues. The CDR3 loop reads CASSYFLDGDSNQPQHF. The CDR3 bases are TGTGCCAGCAGTTACTTTCTGGACGGCGATAGCAATCAGCCCCAGCATTTT.

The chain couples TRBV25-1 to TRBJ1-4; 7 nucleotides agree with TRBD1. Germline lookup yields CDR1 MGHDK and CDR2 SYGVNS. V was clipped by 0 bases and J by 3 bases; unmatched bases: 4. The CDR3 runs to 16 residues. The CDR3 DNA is TGTGCCAGCAGTGAATACGCGACAGGGTCTAATGAAAAACTGTTTTTT. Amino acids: CASSEYATGSNEKLFF.